Listed here are 25 T cell receptor beta chains from one sample, sequenced in a study of T-cell reconstitution after alpha-beta-depleted transplantation in children. It was with unique molecular identifiers that the TCRbeta library was prepared. TCRdb re-called the PCR reads through MiXCR, storing one row per CDR3 protein. This table has roughly 500,000 distinct CDR3 sequences, around 13% appearing once. This material consisted of PBMCs from the stem cell graft donor, taken from the stem cell graft. These receptors were obtained from a human donor who donated a stem cell graft to a child with combined immunodeficiency.

This clonotype was counted between two and nine times. The genes are TRBV20-1 and TRBJ2-7, with 10 bases identical to TRBD2. Germline V lookup: CDR1 DFQATT, CDR2 SNEGSKA (reference sequence). The CDR3 spans 15 residues. Trimming at V came to 3 bases and at J to 7 bases, leaving 12 bases not matched to a gene. The CDR3 DNA sequence: TGCAGTGCTAGGGCTAGCGGGGGTCTTGTAGGTGAGCAGTACTTC. Translating gives CSARASGGLVGEQYF.

This clonotype was seen a few times. The V and J genes are TRBV20-1 and TRBJ1-1; D is unresolved. V dropped 5 bases and J dropped 3 bases, with 19 bases sitting between them. The germline V gene has CDR1 DFQATT and CDR2 SNEGSKA (reference sequence). This CDR3 is 15 amino acids long. In DNA form, the CDR3 reads TGCAGTGCTCCCGAAACGGGCTCAATAGACACTGAAGCTTTCTTT. Translated, it gives CSAPETGSIDTEAFF.

This clonotype has only a few counts. The chain carries TRBV11-2 and TRBJ2-3, with no clear D. Germline lookup yields CDR1 SGHAT and CDR2 FQNNGV. There are 19 residues in the CDR3. V was pared by 2 bases and J by 0 bases, with 21 bases between. The CDR3 nucleotides read TGTGCCAGCAGCTTAAAGGTCTGGGTCGGGTCGGATAGCACAGATACGCAGTATTTT. Translating it yields CASSLKVWVGSDSTDTQYF.

The gene calls are TRBV5-1 and TRBJ1-1; the match to TRBD1 covers 9 bases. V lost 4 bases, J lost 5 bases, and 18 bases stayed unmatched. CDR3 length: 18 residues. CDR1 is SGHRS, CDR2 YFSETQ, per germline. CDR3 sequence (DNA): TGCGCCAGCAGCCCTTACCCCGGGACAGGGAAAAGCCCAACTGAAGCTTTCTTT. Encoded protein: CASSPYPGTGKSPTEAFF.

This clonotype was recorded many times. The V gene is TRBV24-1, the J gene TRBJ2-1; 8 bases agree with TRBD2. CDR3 length: 13 amino acids. Germline V gene sequence: CDR1 KGHDR, CDR2 SFDVKD. Trimming cost V 7 bases and J 8 bases; bases outside gene matches: 6. CDR3 protein: CATSPSGGYEQFF. The CDR3 DNA reads as TGTGCCACCAGCCCCTCGGGGGGGTATGAGCAGTTCTTC.

This clonotype was found many times. The CDR3 DNA sequence: TGTGCCAGCAGCCAGACGAACACCTACGAGCAGTACTTC. Protein sequence: CASSQTNTYEQYF. V is TRBV3-1 and J is TRBJ2-7; D is unresolved. CDR1 is LGHDT, CDR2 YNNKEL, per germline (reference sequence). The CDR3 sequence is 13 residues long. Trimming removed 3 bases at V and 2 bases at J, with 8 bases between.

This clonotype has a handful of counts. The gene calls are TRBV12-3 or TRBV12-4 and TRBJ2-1, with 7 bases that match TRBD2. The ends lost 4 bases at V and 4 bases at J; junction bases unmatched: 10. This CDR3 is 16 amino acids long. Here the CDR3 DNA reads TGTGCCAGCAGTTCCACCTCGGGACTATATTACAATGAGCAGTTCTTC. As protein: CASSSTSGLYYNEQFF.

The rearrangement uses TRBV3-1 and TRBJ2-5; the D gene is possibly TRBD2 (5 bases). The CDR3 runs 14 residues. Germline V gene data show CDR1 as LGHDT and CDR2 as YNNKEL (reference sequence). V was trimmed by 6 bases and J by 1 base, leaving 12 bases between them. CDR3 sequence reads: CASRTVGLQETQYF. The DNA for the CDR3 is TGTGCCAGCAGAACCGTTGGACTCCAAGAGACCCAGTACTTC.

This chain links TRBV20-1 with TRBJ1-1; unclear D gene. The germline V gene has CDR1 DFQATT and CDR2 SNEGSKA (reference sequence). This CDR3 contains 14 residues. V was shortened by 4 bases and J by 3 bases, with 15 bases between the two germline ends. CDR3 in amino acids: CSATRESVYTEAFF. Written as DNA, the CDR3 is TGCAGTGCTACAAGGGAGTCGGTGTACACTGAAGCTTTCTTT.

This clonotype occurred a few times. V gene TRBV3-1 combines with J gene TRBJ2-3, with no clear D. V was clipped by 1 base and J by 0 bases, with 8 bases between them. The CDR3 loop spans 15 amino acids. From germline, CDR1 is LGHDT and CDR2 YNNKEL (reference sequence). The CDR3: CASSQGETSTDTQYF. CDR3 DNA sequence: TGTGCCAGCAGCCAAGGAGAGACCAGCACAGATACGCAGTATTTT.

The chain employs TRBV12-3 or TRBV12-4 and TRBJ1-2; possibly TRBD1 for D (5 bases). The CDR3 spans 13 residues. V shed 3 bases and J shed 8 bases, with 13 bases lying between them. CDR3: CASSFARENGYTF. The CDR3 DNA is TGTGCCAGCAGTTTCGCCAGGGAGAACGGCTACACCTTC.

This clonotype was counted a few times. CDR3 bases: TGTGCCATCAGTGAGTCTAACTATGGCTACACCTTC. Encoded protein: CAISESNYGYTF. The rearrangement links TRBV10-3 to TRBJ1-2; D not resolved. The V gene's germline CDR1 is ENHRY and CDR2 SYGVKD. CDR3 length equals 12 residues. Trimming removed 0 bases at V and 1 base at J, with 0 bases between.

This clonotype was recorded many times. The chain joins TRBV5-1 to TRBJ2-7; D is uncertain. The CDR3 runs to 14 residues. V lost 1 base, J lost 2 bases, and 10 bases lay in between. Germline V gene sequence: CDR1 SGHRS, CDR2 YFSETQ. The CDR3 here is CASSLSVATYEQYF. The CDR3 nucleotides are TGCGCCAGCAGCTTGTCGGTGGCCACCTACGAGCAGTACTTC.

The chain carries TRBV7-3 and TRBJ2-1; D is tentatively TRBD1 or TRBD2 (5 bases each). Germline V gene data show CDR1 as SGHTA and CDR2 as FQGTGA. The CDR3 is made up of 16 amino acids. Between the trimmed V and J ends, which lost 4 bases and 4 bases, there was a span of 17 bases. The CDR3 DNA reads TGTGCCAGCAGCTCCACTAGGGGTACAGGATACAATGAGCAGTTCTTC. Protein sequence: CASSSTRGTGYNEQFF.

This chain uses TRBV20-1 with TRBJ2-7; D not certain. Trimming removed 6 bases at V and 4 bases at J, with 16 bases between. CDR1 and CDR2 (germline): DFQATT, SNEGSKA (reference sequence). This CDR3 is 13 amino acids long. The CDR3 nucleotides read TGCAGTGCCCTAGAGATCAACTTATACGAGCAGTACTTC. Its protein product is CSALEINLYEQYF.

This clonotype came up many times. The CDR3 DNA reads TGCGCCAGCAGCAGTACAGGGGGCACCGACAATGAGCAGTTCTTC. Translating it yields CASSSTGGTDNEQFF. The chain links TRBV4-3 to TRBJ2-1, with 9 bases aligning to TRBD1. The ends lost 5 bases at V and 5 bases at J; junction bases unmatched: 7. The CDR3 sequence is 15 residues long. The germline gives CDR1 LGHNA, CDR2 YSLEER.

This clonotype was counted a few times. V gene TRBV9 combines with J gene TRBJ2-7; 8 nucleotides line up with TRBD2. Unmatched junction bases numbered 3, after V lost 1 base and J lost 3 bases. CDR3 size: 14 residues. Looked up from germline, CDR1 is SGDLS and CDR2 is YYNGEE. Here the CDR3 reads CASSVQSGSYEQYF. The CDR3 DNA sequence: TGTGCCAGCAGCGTACAAAGCGGGAGCTACGAGCAGTACTTC.

This clonotype was seen ten or more times. The CDR3 here is CASSPTSNNEQFF. The CDR3 DNA is TGCGCCAGCAGCCCTACTAGTAACAATGAGCAGTTCTTC. The chain employs TRBV5-1 and TRBJ2-1; maybe TRBD2 (5 bases). Trimming stripped 4 bases from V and 5 bases from J, with 10 bases between. Germline CDR1 and CDR2: SGHRS and YFSETQ. The CDR3 is 13 amino acids.

This clonotype was detected only a few times. The chain is built from TRBV7-2 and TRBJ1-6, with TRBD1 matching 7 bases. The CDR3 has 15 residues. Germline V CDR1 and CDR2: SGHTA, FQGNSA. V lost 5 bases, J lost 4 bases, and 5 bases stayed unmatched. DNA of the CDR3: TGTGCCAGCAGCATAGGGACAGCTTATAATTCACCCCTCCACTTT. This sequence encodes CASSIGTAYNSPLHF.

The rearrangement uses TRBV7-2 and TRBJ2-6; TRBD2 matches at 8 bases. Per the germline V gene, CDR1 is SGHTA and CDR2 is FQGNSA. This CDR3 spans 17 amino acids. V dropped 1 base and J dropped 2; count of bases not matched to a gene: 4. CDR3: CASSLVSGETGANVLTF. DNA of the CDR3: TGTGCCAGCAGCTTAGTTAGCGGGGAGACTGGGGCCAACGTCCTGACTTTC.

This clonotype was counted only a few times. This chain uses TRBV11-2 with TRBJ1-5; D is ambiguous. V was pared by 5 bases and J by 7 bases, with 18 bases between. CDR1 and CDR2 (germline): SGHAT, FQNNGV. CDR3 size: 15 residues. CDR3 sequence (DNA): TGTGCCAGCAGCCCCGAGGGAGGGCGGGAACAGCCCCAGCATTTT. Its translation is CASSPEGGREQPQHF.

This clonotype was recorded a few times. The rearrangement uses TRBV7-3 and TRBJ1-2; TRBD1 agrees at 12 bases. Unmatched junction bases numbered 20, after V lost 5 bases and J lost 4 bases. Germline values: CDR1 SGHTA, CDR2 FQGTGA. This CDR3 comprises 20 residues. DNA for the CDR3: TGTGCCAGCAGCCTGATTGTTCGGGACAGGGGGCGCGAGGTTGGCTATGGCTACACCTTC. Its protein is CASSLIVRDRGREVGYGYTF.

This clonotype has more than one count but fewer than ten. The genes are TRBV7-9 and TRBJ2-7; D not certain. This CDR3 region has 14 residues. Trimming stripped 1 base from V and 5 bases from J, with 12 bases between. Germline CDR1 SEHNR, CDR2 FQNEAQ (reference sequence). The chain's CDR3 is CASSLVQNGHEQYF. The CDR3, as DNA: TGTGCCAGCAGCTTAGTTCAGAACGGCCACGAGCAGTACTTC. Filled out from reference TRBV7-9 and TRBJ2-7, the complete variable domain reads DTGVSQNPRHKITKRGQNVTFRCDPISEHNRLYWYRQTLGQGPEFLTYFQNEAQLEKSRLLSDRFSAERPKGSFSTLEIQRTEQGDSAMYLCASSLVQNGHEQYFGPGTRLTVT.

The chain combines TRBV27 with TRBJ1-2; TRBD1 aligns across 8 bases. The germline gives CDR1 MNHEY, CDR2 SMNVEV (reference sequence). The CDR3 totals 15 residues. The V segment lost 5 bases and the J segment 4 bases; nucleotides outside the gene matches: 9. The CDR3, as DNA: TGTGCCAGCAGTCACGAGGGACAGGACGGCTATGGCTACACCTTC. Residues: CASSHEGQDGYGYTF.

The chain is built from TRBV10-3 and TRBJ2-5; 13 positions agree with TRBD2. Germline V CDR1 and CDR2: ENHRY, SYGVKD. CDR3 length equals 17 residues. V shed 7 bases, J shed 1 base, and the junction held 9 bases outside the gene matches. The CDR3 region is CAITERRTSGSQETQYF. The CDR3 DNA follows: TGTGCCATCACCGAACGGAGGACTAGCGGGAGCCAAGAGACCCAGTACTTC.